The clone carrying this T cell receptor beta chain was observed a single time. V gave up 6 bases and J gave up 4 bases, with 19 bases separating them. CDR1 ENHRY and CDR2 SYGVKD come from the germline V gene. This CDR3 has 16 residues. The sample belongs to a study of control samples from healthy donors and cancer patients. Method: immunoSEQ multiplex PCR; TCRdb's copy keeps in-frame clones and lacks some. The sample has 150,000 or so clones, 90% to 95% seen once. Sequencing was carried out using blood. This rearrangement joins TRBV10-3 to TRBJ2-1; D tentatively fits TRBD1 or TRBD2 (5 bases each). This clonotype was sampled from a woman between 25 and 40 years old in good health. CDR3 bases: TGTGCCATCAGGAAGACCGGGACGTCCAATTACAATGAGCAGTTCTTC. It is translated as CAIRKTGTSNYNEQFF.